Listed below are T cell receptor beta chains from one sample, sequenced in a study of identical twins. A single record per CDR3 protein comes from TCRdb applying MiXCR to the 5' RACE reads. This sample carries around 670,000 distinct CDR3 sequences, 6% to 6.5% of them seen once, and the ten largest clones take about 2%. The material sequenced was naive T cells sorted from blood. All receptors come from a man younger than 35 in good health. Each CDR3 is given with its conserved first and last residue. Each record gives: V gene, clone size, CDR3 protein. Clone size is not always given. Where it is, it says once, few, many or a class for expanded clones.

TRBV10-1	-	CASSESVETQYF
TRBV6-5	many	CASSYSSGGNQPQHF
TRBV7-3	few	CASSLLASPPSDTHEQYF
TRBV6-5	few	CASSYVPGSTDTQYF
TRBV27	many	CASSLAHYYEQYF
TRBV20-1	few	CSAAGQGNQPQHF
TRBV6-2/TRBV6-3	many	CASSPMRQGSSQPQHF
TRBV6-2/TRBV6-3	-	CASSYGTGAYGYTF
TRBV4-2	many	CASSQDRPSTGTDIQYF
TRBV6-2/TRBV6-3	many	CASTIHGLNTEAFF
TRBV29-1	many	CSVGSGVSTEAFF
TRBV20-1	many	CSARTLAGGPEQFF
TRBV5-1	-	CASSLAPQGSYNEQFF
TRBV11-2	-	CASSLDYRTARTNNEKLFF
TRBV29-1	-	CSVDGETSTEAFF
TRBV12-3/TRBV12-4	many	CASQAGGPSTDTQYF
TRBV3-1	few	CASSEDLYRDFAYEQYF
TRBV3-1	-	CASSQVLAGGPGNEQFF
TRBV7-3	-	CASSLGSRGTFSYNEQFF
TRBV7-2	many	CASSLSQGAGNTIYF
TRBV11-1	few	CASGLSGSTDTQYF
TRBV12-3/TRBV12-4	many	CASSFVPSGSGYTF
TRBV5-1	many	CASSLDGLGTTMMQFF
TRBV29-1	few	CSTNDSPLYGYTF
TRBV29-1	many	CSVEDTYEQYF
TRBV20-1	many	CSVEENTGELFF
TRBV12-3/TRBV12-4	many	CASSPGTGGFSPLHF
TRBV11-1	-	CASSLAASHQIAKNIQYF
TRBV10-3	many	CAISEGEGEQYF
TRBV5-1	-	CASSSSGQGNYEQYF
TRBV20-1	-	CSARDPQESTNEKLFF